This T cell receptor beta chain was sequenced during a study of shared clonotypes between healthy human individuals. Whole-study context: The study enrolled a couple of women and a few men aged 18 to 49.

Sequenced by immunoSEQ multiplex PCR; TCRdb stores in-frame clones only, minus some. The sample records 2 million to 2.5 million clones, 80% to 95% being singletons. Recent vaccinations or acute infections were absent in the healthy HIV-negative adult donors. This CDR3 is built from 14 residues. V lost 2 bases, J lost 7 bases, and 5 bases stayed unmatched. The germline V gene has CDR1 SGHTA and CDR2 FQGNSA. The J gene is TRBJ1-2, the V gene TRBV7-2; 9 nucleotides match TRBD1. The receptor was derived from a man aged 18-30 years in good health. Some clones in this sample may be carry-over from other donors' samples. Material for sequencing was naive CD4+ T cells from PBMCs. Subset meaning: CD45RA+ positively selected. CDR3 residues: CASSLHGTGLGYTF. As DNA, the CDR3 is TGTGCCAGCAGCTTACACGGGACAGGGCTTGGCTACACCTTC.